One sample yielded the 24 T cell receptor beta chains listed below, sequenced in a study of monozygotic twins with cystic fibrosis. Clones were sequenced by immunoSEQ multiplex PCR, and TCRdb holds only the in-frame ones, with some missing. This sample has around 30,000 clones; about 92% occur once, and the top ten carry 0.85% to 1%. Material for sequencing was blood. Source of these receptors: a girl aged 2 to 9 with cystic fibrosis.

This chain uses TRBV19 with TRBJ2-1; D uncertain. The ends were cut back, 3 bases at V and 3 bases at J, with 12 bases in the middle. Per germline, CDR1 LNHDA and CDR2 SQIVND (reference sequence). The CDR3 covers 15 residues. CDR3 nucleotides: TGTGCCAGTAGTATTTCTGGGAATGGCTACAATGAGCAGTTCTTC. This sequence encodes CASSISGNGYNEQFF.

This chain links TRBV4-2 with TRBJ1-2, with D possibly TRBD1 on 5 matching bases. Germline V gene lookup returns CDR1 LGHNA and CDR2 YNFKEQ. CDR3 length equals 16 residues. V shed 0 bases and J shed 0 bases, with 11 bases lying between them. The CDR3 sequence: CASSQDGTQANYGYTF. As DNA, the CDR3 is TGTGCCAGCAGCCAAGATGGAACACAGGCTAACTATGGCTACACCTTC.

The V gene is TRBV5-4, the J gene TRBJ1-2; TRBD1 matches at 9 bases. The CDR3 has 15 amino acids. Per the germline V gene, CDR1 is SGHNT and CDR2 is YYREEE (reference sequence). V trimming: 1 base; J trimming: 6 bases; junction bases outside the gene matches: 7. CDR3 protein: CASSLFSRTGDGYTF. The CDR3 DNA reads as TGTGCCAGCAGCTTGTTTAGTCGGACAGGGGATGGCTACACCTTC. The full variable domain, in which reference TRBV5-4 and TRBJ1-2 provide the parts outside the CDR3, is ETGVTQSPTHLIKTRGQQVTLRCSSQSGHNTVSWYQQALGQGPQFIFQYYREEENGRGNFPPRFSGLQFPNYSSELNVNALELDDSALYLCASSLFSRTGDGYTFGSGTRLTVV.

The genes are TRBV5-4 and TRBJ1-1; D call uncertain. V shed 7 bases and J shed 6 bases, with 13 bases lying between them. The CDR3 has 12 amino acids. CDR1 SGHNT and CDR2 YYREEE come from the germline V gene (reference sequence). The CDR3 sequence is CASSSGSAEAFF. The CDR3 DNA follows: TGTGCCAGCTCCTCGGGGTCTGCTGAAGCTTTCTTT.

The gene calls are TRBV28 and TRBJ2-1, with D perhaps matching TRBD1 (6 bases). The CDR3 extends over 15 amino acids. Germline-derived CDR1 and CDR2 are MDHEN and SYDVKM. V was cut by 6 bases and J by 7 bases, with 19 bases left in between. The CDR3 here is CASSPRRGIGNEQFF. In DNA, the CDR3 is TGTGCCAGCAGCCCCCGTAGGGGGATCGGGAATGAGCAGTTCTTC.

This CDR3 is CASSRANEKLFF. Written as DNA, the CDR3 is TGTGCCAGTAGTAGAGCTAATGAAAAACTGTTTTTT. This chain uses TRBV19 with TRBJ1-4; D not certain. Germline CDR1 is LNHDA and CDR2 is SQIVND (reference sequence). The CDR3 is 12 residues long. V lost 4 bases and J lost 3, with 3 bases in between.

This clone was counted once. This chain uses TRBV7-2 with TRBJ1-4; D may be TRBD1 (5 bases). This CDR3 is built from 16 residues. Germline V lookup: CDR1 SGHTA, CDR2 FQGNSA. V dropped 5 bases and J dropped 8 bases, with 21 bases sitting between them. The CDR3, as DNA: TGTGCCAGCAGCACCACTAGGCTCCGGGGCCCGGAAAAACTGTTTTTT. Its protein product is CASSTTRLRGPEKLFF. Drawing the rest from reference TRBV7-2 and TRBJ1-4, the complete variable domain is GAGVSQSPSNKVTEKGKDVELRCDPISGHTALYWYRQSLGQGLEFLIYFQGNSAPDKSGLPSDRFSAERTGGSVSTLTIQRTQQEDSAVYLCASSTTRLRGPEKLFFGSGTQLSVL.

The CDR3 sequence is CASSLGDGEGQPQHF. The CDR3 DNA follows: TGTGCCAGCAGCTTGGGGGACGGAGAGGGGCAGCCCCAGCATTTT. The chain links TRBV7-6 to TRBJ1-5; D is possibly TRBD1 (5 bases). Per germline, CDR1 SGHVS and CDR2 FNYEAQ. CDR3 length: 15 residues. Trimming pared 3 bases from V and 7 bases from J, leaving 16 bases between.

The rearrangement links TRBV18 to TRBJ1-2, with 8 positions matching TRBD1. CDR3 length equals 14 residues. J was trimmed by 8 bases and V by 6 bases; bases with no gene match: 11. CDR1 is KGHSH, CDR2 LQKENI, per germline. CDR3 protein: CASSPDRAKGGYTF. CDR3 bases: TGTGCCAGCTCGCCGGACAGGGCAAAGGGAGGCTACACCTTC.

In this sample, this clone is medium-sized. The chain combines TRBV5-5 with TRBJ1-1; D uncertain. The CDR3 spans 14 residues. CDR1 and CDR2 from the germline V gene are SGHKS and YYEKEE (reference sequence). Between the trimmed V and J ends, which lost 1 base and 0 bases, there was a span of 7 bases. CDR3 nucleotides: TGTGCCAGCAGCTTGCAACGGATGAACACTGAAGCTTTCTTT. Amino acid sequence: CASSLQRMNTEAFF.

The CDR3 DNA reads TGTGCCATCAGTGAACACTCCTACGAGCAGTACTTC. It translates to CAISEHSYEQYF. This sequence joins TRBV10-3 and TRBJ2-7; D unclear. V was pared by 3 bases and J by 0 bases, with 3 bases between. The CDR3 sequence is 12 residues long. Germline CDR1 reads ENHRY; CDR2 reads SYGVKD.

This chain links TRBV13 with TRBJ2-3; possible D gene TRBD2, 6 bases. CDR1 is PRHDT and CDR2 is FYEKMQ in the germline V gene (reference sequence). The CDR3 covers 17 residues. V was pared by 2 bases and J by 0 bases, with 15 bases between. The CDR3 DNA is TGTGCCAGCAGCTTAAGGGGTTTAGCGGCTAGCACAGATACGCAGTATTTT. It is translated as CASSLRGLAASTDTQYF.

J is TRBJ2-1 and V is TRBV27; 9 bases fit TRBD2. V gave up 5 bases and J gave up 2 bases; unmatched junction bases: 16. This CDR3 comprises 19 residues. Per the germline V gene, CDR1 is MNHEY and CDR2 is SMNVEV (reference sequence). CDR3 residues: CASSLRQIKAGGPYNEQFF. CDR3 nucleotide sequence: TGTGCCAGCAGTCTAAGACAGATTAAAGCGGGGGGCCCCTACAATGAGCAGTTCTTC.

This clone is judged medium-sized. The genes are TRBV2 and TRBJ2-1; TRBD1 matches at 9 bases. Germline V gives CDR1 SNHLY, CDR2 FYNNEI. This CDR3 contains 16 residues. Germline trimming cut 5 bases from V and 4 bases from J; bases unmatched to any gene: 9. Here the CDR3 DNA reads TGTGCCAGCAGTAGGTACCCGACAGGGGGATACAATGAGCAGTTCTTC. Translating gives CASSRYPTGGYNEQFF.

The genes are TRBV28 and TRBJ2-7, with D perhaps matching TRBD2 (6 bases). The germline gives CDR1 MDHEN, CDR2 SYDVKM. The CDR3 covers 16 residues. V lost 6 bases and J lost 4, with 22 bases in between. This CDR3 reads CASSLSTRVGGYEQYF. In DNA, the CDR3 is TGTGCCAGCAGCCTTAGTACCAGGGTGGGGGGATACGAGCAGTACTTC. Based on the CDR3 plus reference TRBV28 and TRBJ2-7, the full variable domain is DVKVTQSSRYLVKRTGEKVFLECVQDMDHENMFWYRQDPGLGLRLIYFSYDVKMKEKGDIPEGYSVSREKKERFSLILESASTNQTSMYLCASSLSTRVGGYEQYFGPGTRLTVT.

The rearrangement joins TRBV5-1 to TRBJ1-5; D unresolved. The CDR3 covers 13 residues. V was cut by 1 base and J by 4 bases, with 6 bases left in between. Per the germline V gene, CDR1 is SGHRS and CDR2 is YFSETQ. This CDR3 reads CASSLNGNQPQHF. The DNA of the CDR3 is TGCGCCAGCAGCTTGAACGGTAATCAGCCCCAGCATTTT.

The rearrangement uses TRBV9 and TRBJ2-2; TRBD2 agrees at 10 bases. Germline V gives CDR1 SGDLS, CDR2 YYNGEE. Unmatched junction bases numbered 11, after V lost 5 bases and J lost 7 bases. The CDR3 has 16 residues. CDR3 amino acids: CASRGQREGLGGELFF. The CDR3 DNA follows: TGTGCCAGCAGGGGACAGCGGGAGGGCCTGGGCGGGGAGCTGTTTTTT.

The chain links TRBV7-9 to TRBJ2-3; 12 bases align to TRBD1. This CDR3 has 15 residues. Losses at the gene ends were 3 bases for V and 5 bases for J; bases not matched to a gene: 3. Germline CDR1 SEHNR, CDR2 FQNEAQ (reference sequence). CDR3: CASSFWDRGQDTQYF. The CDR3 coding sequence is TGTGCCAGCAGCTTTTGGGACAGGGGGCAAGATACGCAGTATTTT.

The V gene is TRBV7-9, the J gene TRBJ2-1, with 13 nucleotides matching TRBD2. Per the germline V gene, CDR1 is SEHNR and CDR2 is FQNEAQ (reference sequence). CDR3 size: 16 residues. J was trimmed by 7 bases and V by 4 bases; bases with no gene match: 7. CDR3 DNA: TGTGCCAGCAGCTCCCGGACTAGCGGGAGAGGGAATGAGCAGTTCTTC. It codes for CASSSRTSGRGNEQFF.

The chain uses TRBV5-1 and TRBJ2-3; D is uncertain. CDR1 SGHRS and CDR2 YFSETQ come from the germline V gene. The CDR3 contains 17 residues. The ends were cut back, 0 bases at V and 3 bases at J, with 17 bases in the middle. DNA for the CDR3: TGCGCCAGCAGCTTGGGGTTGGTAGGCCTGGGGACAGATACGCAGTATTTT. This gives the protein CASSLGLVGLGTDTQYF.

The chain links TRBV19 to TRBJ2-1; D is uncertain. Germline V gene data show CDR1 as LNHDA and CDR2 as SQIVND (reference sequence). Trimming shortened V by 3 bases and J by 6 bases, and 15 bases separated the two germline ends. This CDR3 has 15 amino acids. CDR3 residues: CASSMGPTLGNEQFF. CDR3 nucleotide sequence: TGTGCCAGTAGTATGGGCCCCACCTTGGGCAATGAGCAGTTCTTC. The variable domain in full, with the rest retrieved from reference TRBV19 and TRBJ2-1, is DGGITQSPKYLFRKEGQNVTLSCEQNLNHDAMYWYRQDPGQGLRLIYYSQIVNDFQKGDIAEGYSVSREKKESFPLTVTSAQKNPTAFYLCASSMGPTLGNEQFFGPGTRLTVL.

CDR3 sequence (DNA): TGTGCTAGTGGTGCCTCAGGGGTCGGCGAGCAGTTCTTC. This gives the protein CASGASGVGEQFF. The chain uses TRBV12-5 and TRBJ2-1; D might be TRBD1 (6 bases). The CDR3 covers 13 residues. V lost 5 bases to trimming and J lost 10 bases, with 15 bases between them. CDR1 is LGHNT and CDR2 is FRNRAP in the germline V gene.

The CDR3 loop reads CASSLARATNTEAFF. The DNA for the CDR3 is TGTGCCAGCAGCTTAGCGAGAGCGACGAACACTGAAGCTTTCTTT. This sequence joins TRBV7-2 and TRBJ1-1; D is unresolved. V was clipped by 0 bases and J by 1 base, with 9 bases between them. CDR3 size: 15 residues. Germline V lookup: CDR1 SGHTA, CDR2 FQGNSA.

CDR3 nucleotides: TGTGCTTCAGCAGAGGGCGCCGAGCAGTACTTC. It codes for CASAEGAEQYF. V is TRBV28 and J is TRBJ2-7; D possibly corresponds to TRBD2 (5 bases). The CDR3 is 11 residues long. CDR1 MDHEN and CDR2 SYDVKM come from the germline V gene.